In its sample, the clone carrying this T cell receptor beta chain was seen once. What it binds is not known. This nonspecific control used anti-CD3/anti-CD28 bead stimulation of CD4+ T cells. CD4+ T cells upregulating both CD40 ligand and CD69 were sorted as responding cells. This record belongs to a study of persistence of HIV-infected CD4 T cells. General study findings and limits: Bulk TCR data could not be restricted to HIV-1-infected CMV-responding cells.

The libraries were made with immunoSEQ version 4 in survey mode. The repertoire was sequenced with immunoSEQ multiplex PCR; TCRdb's copy has only in-frame clones and lacks some. The sample lists about 45,000 clones, approximately 90% seen once, with 3.3% in the top ten. Germline V gene data show CDR1 as LGHDT and CDR2 as YNNKEL (reference sequence). The CDR3 sequence is 15 residues long. The junction had 7 bases not matched to a gene; V was cut back by 3 bases and J by 7 bases. The receptor's source is an adult woman with HIV who was CMV-seropositive. The chain is built from TRBV3-1 (or the pseudogene TRBV3-2) and TRBJ2-1, with 9 bases that match TRBD1. The sequences come from CD4+ T cells sorted from PBMCs after approximately 18-hour stimulation, collected from a patient who received antiretroviral therapy. The CDR3 DNA sequence: TGTGCCAGCAGCCAGGGGACAGGGCCTCCAAATGAGCAGTTCTTC. The encoded protein is CASSQGTGPPNEQFF.